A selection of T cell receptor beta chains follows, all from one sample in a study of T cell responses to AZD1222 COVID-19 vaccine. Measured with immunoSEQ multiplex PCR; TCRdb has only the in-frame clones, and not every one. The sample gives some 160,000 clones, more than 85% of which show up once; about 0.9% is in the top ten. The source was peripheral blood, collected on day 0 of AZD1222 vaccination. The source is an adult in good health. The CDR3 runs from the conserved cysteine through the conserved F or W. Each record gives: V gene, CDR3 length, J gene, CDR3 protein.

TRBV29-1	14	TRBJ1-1	CSLGGEQLNTEAFF
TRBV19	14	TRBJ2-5	CASSHGALGETQYF
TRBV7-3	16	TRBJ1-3	CASSLTGPGSGNTIYF
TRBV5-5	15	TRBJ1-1	CASSWTRAGGTEAFF
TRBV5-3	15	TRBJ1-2	CARSLRGRGLYGYTF
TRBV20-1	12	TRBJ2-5	CSASKGSETQYF
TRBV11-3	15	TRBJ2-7	CASSSLGQLNYEQYF
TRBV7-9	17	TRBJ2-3	CASGPEGGGTFVDTQYF
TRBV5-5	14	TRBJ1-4	CASSPDGVGEKLFF
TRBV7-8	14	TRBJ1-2	CASSLDGGGYGYTF
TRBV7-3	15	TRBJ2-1	CASSWTSGNYNEQFF
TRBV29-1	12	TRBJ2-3	CSVREGADTQYF
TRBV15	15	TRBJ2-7	CATSRDRDRGIEQYF
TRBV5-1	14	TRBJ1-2	CASTPRAGMEGYTF
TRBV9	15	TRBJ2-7	CASSVGAGGPYEQYF
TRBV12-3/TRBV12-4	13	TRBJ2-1	CASSRGVNNEQFF
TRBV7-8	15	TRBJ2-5	CASSLDGTVRETQYF
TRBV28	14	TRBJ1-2	CASSIQGENYGYTF
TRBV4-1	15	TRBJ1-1	CASSQTETVEAEAFF
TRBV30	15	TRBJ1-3	CAWSVRGGAGNTIYF
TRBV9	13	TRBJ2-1	CASSVGRSGEQFF
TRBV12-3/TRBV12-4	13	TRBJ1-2	CASRHRASYGYTF
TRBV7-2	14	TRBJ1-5	CASSLLSGGQPQHF
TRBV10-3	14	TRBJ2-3	CAIRAGIAADTQYF
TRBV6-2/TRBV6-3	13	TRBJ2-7	CASSSGLGFEQYF
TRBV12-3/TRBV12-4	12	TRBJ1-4	CASQGINEKLFF
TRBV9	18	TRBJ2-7	CASSHPNSGTSGIHEQYF
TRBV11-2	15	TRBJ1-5	CASSLDPGANQPQHF
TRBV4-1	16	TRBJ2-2	CASSQVKLVNTGELFF
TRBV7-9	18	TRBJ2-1	CASSSTWTSGGIGNEQFF
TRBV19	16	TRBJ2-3	CASSIHQSPSTDTQYF
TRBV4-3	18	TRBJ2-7	CASSQGAGRQGDPYEQYF
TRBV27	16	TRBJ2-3	CASSFGGQGAGDTQYF
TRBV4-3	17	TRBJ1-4	CASSHERGTATNEKLFF
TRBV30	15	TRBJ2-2	CAWSWTGGFTGELFF
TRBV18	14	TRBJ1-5	CASSPGGAPRPQHF
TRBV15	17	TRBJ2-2	CATSRDPRSGGTGELFF
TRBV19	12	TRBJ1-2	CASRGTYYGYTF
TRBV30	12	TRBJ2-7	CAWSQLGYEQYF
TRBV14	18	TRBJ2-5	CASSQETSGGTRLETQYF
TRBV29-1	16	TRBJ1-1	CSVEDSKNYMNTEAFF
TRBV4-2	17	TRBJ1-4	CASSQDPPGDRDEKLFF
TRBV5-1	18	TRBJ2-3	CASSLKLAGGTSTDTQYF
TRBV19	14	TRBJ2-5	CASRRRQGEETQYF
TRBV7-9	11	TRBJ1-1	CASSLEGEAFF